This is a list of T cell receptor beta chains from one sample in a study of T-cell reconstitution after alpha-beta-depleted transplantation in children. TCRdb re-called the PCR reads with MiXCR, one entry per CDR3 protein. The repertoire has about 150,000 distinct CDR3 sequences, around 10% of them found once; the top ten carry 13%. The specimen was PBMCs, collected before TCRalphabeta/CD19-depleted stem cell transplant. These receptors were collected from a boy aged 2 to 10 with acute myeloid leukemia, due to receive a stem cell transplant. The CDR3 runs from the conserved cysteine through the conserved F or W. The D gene is left open where the match is weak. Some rows mark clone size as missing; the rest say once, few, many or name a class of expanded clone.

>NA|few|TRBV9|TRBJ1-4
CASSVDARRPTANEKLFF
TGTGCCAGCAGCGTGGACGCTAGGCGCCCTACGGCTAATGAAAAACTGTTTTTT
>NA|few|TRBV18|TRBJ2-5
CASSPALETQYF
TGTGCCAGCTCACCAGCGTTGGAGACCCAGTACTTC
>TRBD1|few|TRBV24-1|TRBJ2-1
CATSDLGQGGTYNEQFF
TGTGCCACCAGTGATTTGGGACAGGGGGGAACCTACAATGAGCAGTTCTTC
>NA|many|TRBV27|TRBJ2-6
CASREIFSGANVLTF
TGTGCCAGCAGGGAAATTTTCTCTGGGGCCAACGTCCTGACTTTC
>TRBD2|many|TRBV28|TRBJ2-3
CASRLAGVNTQYF
TGTGCCAGCAGATTAGCGGGAGTGAATACGCAGTATTTT
>NA|many|TRBV29-1|TRBJ2-4
CSVEGEAKNIQYF
TGCAGCGTTGAAGGGGAGGCCAAAAACATTCAGTACTTC
>NA|many|TRBV5-1|TRBJ2-5
CASSLGQLRGTQYF
TGCGCCAGCAGCTTGGGACAGCTAAGAGGGACCCAGTACTTC
>TRBD1|many|TRBV7-2|TRBJ1-1
CASSFLTGVGTEAFF
TGTGCCAGCAGCTTTCTCACAGGGGTGGGCACTGAAGCTTTCTTT
>NA|many|TRBV20-1|TRBJ2-1
CSVIGWRGSSYNEQFF
TGCAGTGTTATCGGGTGGCGAGGAAGCTCCTACAATGAGCAGTTCTTC
>TRBD2|many|TRBV10-1|TRBJ2-1
CASGQGLAGIYNEQFF
TGCGCCAGCGGTCAAGGACTAGCGGGGATCTACAATGAGCAGTTCTTC
>NA|many|TRBV24-1|TRBJ2-4
CATSPSRGWNIQYF
TGTGCCACCAGTCCGTCCAGGGGATGGAACATTCAGTACTTC
>TRBD2|many|TRBV3-1|TRBJ2-1
CASSPPGLPDADEQFF
TGTGCCAGCAGCCCACCGGGACTACCCGACGCGGATGAGCAGTTCTTC
>NA|many|TRBV5-1|TRBJ1-2
CASSLDRAHGYTF
TGCGCCAGCAGCTTGGACAGGGCCCATGGCTACACCTTC
>NA|many|TRBV5-1|TRBJ2-5
CASSTTRETQYF
TGCGCCAGCAGCACGACAAGGGAGACCCAGTACTTC
>NA|many|TRBV7-2|TRBJ2-2
CASSRQRLPTGELFF
TGTGCCAGCAGCCGTCAGCGCCTCCCTACCGGGGAGCTGTTTTTT
>NA|many|TRBV7-9|TRBJ1-1
CASSWRGTHTEAFF
TGTGCCAGCAGCTGGAGGGGGACCCACACTGAAGCTTTCTTT
>TRBD1|NA|TRBV9|TRBJ1-1
CTSTVSGTGLSTEAFF
TGTACCAGCACCGTGAGTGGGACAGGGTTGAGCACTGAAGCTTTCTTT
>NA|NA|TRBV5-1|TRBJ2-1
CAISLGSVNYNEQFF
TGCGCCATCAGCCTGGGTTCGGTTAACTACAATGAGCAGTTCTTC
>NA|many|TRBV6-1|TRBJ2-1
CASSAQGSSYNEQFF
TGTGCCAGCAGTGCTCAGGGGAGCTCCTACAATGAGCAGTTCTTC
>TRBD2|many|TRBV4-1|TRBJ2-5
CASSQEGLVGQETQYF
TGCGCCAGCAGCCAAGAAGGACTAGTTGGACAAGAGACCCAGTACTTC
>NA|many|TRBV3-1|TRBJ1-6
CASSQDRYSPLHF
TGTGCCAGCAGCCAAGATCGATATTCACCCCTCCACTTT
>TRBD2|NA|TRBV3-1|TRBJ2-1
CTSSVTSQRGGAYNEQFF
TGTACCAGCAGTGTCACCTCCCAGCGCGGGGGGGCCTACAATGAGCAGTTCTTC
>NA|NA|TRBV7-3|TRBJ2-7
CASSLTLDTEQYF
TGTGCCAGCAGCTTAACCCTCGACACCGAGCAGTACTTC
>TRBD1|many|TRBV5-1|TRBJ1-1
CASSSGTEGTEAFF
TGCGCCAGCAGCTCCGGGACAGAGGGGACTGAAGCTTTCTTT
>NA|many|TRBV6-6|TRBJ2-3
CASSPPTDTQYF
TGTGCCAGCAGCCCCCCTACAGATACGCAGTATTTT
>TRBD2|few|TRBV10-1|TRBJ2-1
CASRGRLAGGSIFYNEQFF
TGCGCCAGCAGGGGGCGGCTAGCGGGGGGTTCGATATTCTACAATGAGCAGTTCTTC
>TRBD1|many|TRBV4-2|TRBJ2-1
CASSQSPQGQGWNEQFF
TGTGCCAGCAGCCAGTCCCCTCAGGGACAGGGGTGGAATGAGCAGTTCTTC
>TRBD2|many|TRBV29-1|TRBJ2-5
CSVELAGREETQYF
TGCAGCGTTGAATTGGCAGGGAGGGAGGAGACCCAGTACTTC
>TRBD2|many|TRBV28|TRBJ2-7
CASSSGRAYEQYF
TGTGCCAGCAGTAGCGGGAGGGCCTACGAGCAGTACTTC
>NA|NA|TRBV5-4|TRBJ2-7
CASRVAIDSYEQYF
TGTGCCAGCAGGGTCGCAATAGATTCCTACGAGCAGTACTTC
>NA|many|TRBV5-1|TRBJ2-2
CASSPQGTGELFF
TGCGCCAGCAGCCCACAGGGAACCGGGGAGCTGTTTTTT
>NA|many|TRBV10-3|TRBJ2-1
CAISEVGNEQFF
TGTGCCATCAGTGAGGTAGGCAATGAGCAGTTCTTC
>NA|many|TRBV2|TRBJ2-6
CASSDRSSGANVLTF
TGTGCCAGCAGTGACCGAAGCTCTGGGGCCAACGTCCTGACTTTC
>NA|many|TRBV18|TRBJ2-7
CASSPPLRNSYEQYF
TGTGCCAGCTCACCACCTTTACGGAACTCCTACGAGCAGTACTTC